Below are 24 T cell receptor beta chains sequenced from a single sample in a study of blood T cell repertoires in COVID-19. Some clones are missing from TCRdb's copy, which holds only in-frame ones; the method was immunoSEQ multiplex PCR. The sample has about 150,000 clones, roughly 82% seen once. The material sequenced was peripheral blood. The receptors were sampled from a human donor with acute or convalescent COVID-19. The donor label of this sample is uncertain.

V and J are TRBV5-5 and TRBJ2-2, with 9 positions matching TRBD2. V lost 4 bases, J lost 7 bases, and 11 bases stayed unmatched. The CDR3 covers 16 residues. Germline lookup yields CDR1 SGHKS and CDR2 YYEKEE (reference sequence). CDR3 sequence: CASSSQAGGSGGELFF. The CDR3 DNA sequence: TGTGCCAGCAGCAGTCAAGCGGGGGGTAGCGGCGGGGAGCTGTTTTTT.

The chain is built from TRBV27 and TRBJ2-3; D is undetermined. This CDR3 is built from 13 residues. Trimming removed 5 bases at V and 1 base at J, with 7 bases between. Germline V CDR1 and CDR2: MNHEY, SMNVEV (reference sequence). DNA for the CDR3: TGTGCCAGCAGTAGACGGGGCACAGATACGCAGTATTTT. Encoded protein: CASSRRGTDTQYF.

The rearrangement joins TRBV6-5 to TRBJ1-6; D might be TRBD1 (5 bases). V lost 6 bases to trimming and J lost 10 bases, with 19 bases between them. The CDR3 totals 15 residues. Germline V gene data show CDR1 as MNHEY and CDR2 as SVGAGI. The CDR3 DNA sequence: TGTGCCAGCAGCCGCGGTGGAGGGGATCGGTCACCCCTCCACTTT. Encoded protein: CASSRGGGDRSPLHF.

This clone was observed once. The sample contains more than one DNA sequence encoding this CDR3. DNA for the CDR3: TGCGCCAGCAGCTTGGGACTAGCCACAGATACGCAGTATTTT. Its protein product is CASSLGLATDTQYF. V is TRBV5-1 and J is TRBJ2-3; 7 bases match TRBD2. The germline CDR1 and CDR2 sequences are SGHRS and YFSETQ. After removal of 0 bases from V and 2 bases from J, the junction contained 0 bases not matched to a gene. The CDR3 covers 14 residues.

The chain combines TRBV4-3 with TRBJ1-5; 9 nucleotides agree with TRBD1. V was clipped by 0 bases and J by 0 bases; unmatched bases: 6. CDR1 is LGHNA, CDR2 YSLEER, per germline. The CDR3 extends over 18 amino acids. The CDR3 loop reads CASSQEWGTGSSNQPQHF. CDR3 sequence (DNA): TGCGCCAGCAGCCAAGAGTGGGGGACAGGGAGTAGCAATCAGCCCCAGCATTTT.

Only one count was recorded for this clone. This chain uses TRBV10-3 with TRBJ2-5; D is possibly TRBD1 (6 bases). Trimming removed 8 bases from V and 5 bases from J, with 18 bases in between. Germline assignment: CDR1 ENHRY and CDR2 SYGVKD. This CDR3 has 14 residues. The DNA of the CDR3 is TGTGCCATCTCGCTTGTGGGGGCCGGGGAGACCCAGTACTTC. Translated, it gives CAISLVGAGETQYF.

In its sample, this clone was seen a few times. The chain carries TRBV11-3 and TRBJ1-5; D is uncertain. The V end lost 4 bases, the J end lost 6 bases, and 19 bases lay between the germline ends. The CDR3 is made up of 16 amino acids. CDR1 and CDR2 (germline): SGHNT, YENEEA. The CDR3 protein is CASSSSGPPGIQPQHF. The CDR3 DNA reads TGTGCCAGCAGCTCCTCCGGGCCCCCGGGGATTCAGCCCCAGCATTTT.

CDR3 coding DNA: TGTGCCAGCAGTTCCCTCAGGGGTTGGGAGCAGTACTTC. This translates into CASSSLRGWEQYF. This chain links TRBV11-2 with TRBJ2-7; tentatively, D is TRBD1 (6 bases). The CDR3 consists of 13 residues. V was pared by 6 bases and J by 7 bases, with 16 bases between. The germline gives CDR1 SGHAT, CDR2 FQNNGV.

The chain couples TRBV15 to TRBJ2-5; D might be TRBD1 (6 bases). Germline values: CDR1 LNHNV, CDR2 YYDKDF (reference sequence). This CDR3 has 18 amino acids. With 0 bases removed from V and 3 bases from J, the gap between germline ends came to 20 bases. The CDR3 region is CATSRDFSGDRNKETQYF. In nucleotides, the CDR3 is TGTGCCACCAGCAGAGATTTTTCAGGGGACCGAAATAAAGAGACCCAGTACTTC.

This clone was seen a few times. This chain uses TRBV5-6 with TRBJ1-4; TRBD1 is a possible D gene (6 bases). The CDR3 totals 17 residues. The ends were cut back, 4 bases at V and 3 bases at J, with 19 bases in the middle. CDR1 is SGHDT, CDR2 YYEEEE, per germline. CDR3 region: CASSRLRFGQPNEKLFF. The CDR3 coding sequence is TGTGCCAGCAGCCGCTTAAGGTTCGGACAGCCTAATGAAAAACTGTTTTTT.

V is TRBV9 and J is TRBJ2-7; TRBD2 matches at 8 bases. The germline gives CDR1 SGDLS, CDR2 YYNGEE. This CDR3 contains 17 residues. The junction had 16 bases not matched to a gene; V was cut back by 4 bases and J by 4 bases. CDR3 amino acids: CASSPHAVGGGRYEQYF. The DNA of the CDR3 is TGTGCCAGCAGCCCGCACGCCGTCGGGGGGGGCAGGTACGAGCAGTACTTC.

This clone appeared once. This sequence joins TRBV29-1 and TRBJ2-1; the D gene is possibly TRBD1 (5 bases). CDR3 size: 14 residues. Germline CDR1 and CDR2: SQVTM and ANQGSEA. V lost 4 bases to trimming and J lost 9 bases, with 19 bases between them. CDR3 amino acids: CSVGLVLRGSEQFF. Here the CDR3 DNA reads TGCAGCGTTGGGTTAGTACTAAGGGGCAGTGAGCAGTTCTTC.

For the CDR3, the DNA is TGTGCCAGCAGCTTAGGACTAGTTGCGGAGACCCAGTACTTC. Protein sequence: CASSLGLVAETQYF. The genes are TRBV7-2 and TRBJ2-5, with D possibly matching TRBD2 (6 bases). Germline CDR1 is SGHTA and CDR2 is FQGNSA. V shed 1 base and J shed 5 bases, with 11 bases lying between them. The CDR3 spans 14 residues.

The rearrangement uses TRBV14 and TRBJ2-1, with no clear D. The CDR3 extends over 12 amino acids. The germline gives CDR1 SGHDN, CDR2 FVKESK. V shed 0 bases and J shed 11 bases, with 8 bases lying between them. The DNA for the CDR3 is TGTGCCAGCAGCCAAGAAGAGATCAAGCAGTTCTTC. Its protein is CASSQEEIKQFF.

CDR3 residues: CASSLPGQGGSTGELFF. The CDR3 DNA follows: TGTGCCAGCAGTCTACCGGGACAGGGGGGAAGCACCGGGGAGCTGTTTTTT. The J gene is TRBJ2-2, the V gene TRBV5-4, with 11 bases lining up with TRBD1. Germline V gene data show CDR1 as SGHNT and CDR2 as YYREEE (reference sequence). CDR3 size: 17 residues. Trimming at V came to 5 bases and at J to 4 bases, leaving 10 bases not matched to a gene.

This chain connects TRBV14 to TRBJ1-1, with 8 bases aligning to TRBD1. Germline-derived CDR1 and CDR2 are SGHDN and FVKESK. V lost 3 bases and J lost 7; bases outside the gene matches: 10. The CDR3 has 15 residues. Written as DNA, the CDR3 is TGTGCCAGCAGCCACGTCCCAGGGGGCGTGTTTGAAGCTTTCTTT. The encoded protein is CASSHVPGGVFEAFF.

This sequence joins TRBV10-3 and TRBJ1-5; 10 bases line up with TRBD1. The V and J ends lost 10 bases and 0 bases, in that order; junction bases with no gene match: 6. The CDR3 is 15 amino acids. CDR1 ENHRY and CDR2 SYGVKD come from the germline V gene. CDR3 in DNA: TGTGCCACCTTAGGACAGGGGGATAGCAATCAGCCCCAGCATTTT. Protein product: CATLGQGDSNQPQHF.

The genes are TRBV30 and TRBJ2-7; TRBD1 aligns across 8 bases. Trimming at V came to 2 bases and at J to 9 bases, leaving 9 bases not matched to a gene. The CDR3 has 13 amino acids. Looked up from germline, CDR1 is GTSNPN and CDR2 is SVGIG (reference sequence). The DNA for the CDR3 is TGTGCCTGGAGTCCCGGACAGGGCCGGGGGCAGTACTTC. Amino acids: CAWSPGQGRGQYF. Full variable domain (remainder filled in from reference TRBV30 and TRBJ2-7): SQTIHQWPATLVQPVGSPLSLECTVEGTSNPNLYWYRQAAGRGLQLLFYSVGIGQISSEVPQNLSASRPQDRQFILSSKKLLLSDSGFYLCAWSPGQGRGQYFGPGTRLTVT.

The chain is built from TRBV2 and TRBJ2-3; 9 nucleotides align to TRBD2. CDR3 size: 14 residues. With 10 bases clipped from V and 0 bases from J, the junction kept 5 bases outside the gene matches. Per germline, CDR1 SNHLY and CDR2 FYNNEI. CDR3 region: CATKRGVSTDTQYF. CDR3 DNA: TGTGCCACCAAGCGGGGGGTGAGCACAGATACGCAGTATTTT.

The CDR3 spells CAGRGWENEQFF. DNA of the CDR3: TGTGCCGGAAGAGGGTGGGAGAATGAGCAGTTCTTC. This chain connects TRBV19 to TRBJ2-1; tentatively, D is TRBD2 (5 bases). Trimming left V 11 bases short and J 7 bases short, with 15 bases between. CDR1 and CDR2 (germline): LNHDA, SQIVND (reference sequence). CDR3 size: 12 residues.

The chain joins TRBV6-5 to TRBJ1-5; unclear D gene. With 0 bases removed from V and 4 bases from J, the gap between germline ends came to 10 bases. CDR1 MNHEY and CDR2 SVGAGI come from the germline V gene. This CDR3 spans 15 amino acids. The CDR3 DNA reads as TGTGCCAGCAGTTACTCGGGTTCCGGGAATCAGCCCCAGCATTTT. Protein product: CASSYSGSGNQPQHF.

The rearrangement joins TRBV2 to TRBJ1-5; D is undetermined. The CDR3 runs 15 residues. CDR1 is SNHLY and CDR2 is FYNNEI in the germline V gene. Trimming took 6 bases from V and 0 from J, leaving 12 bases between them. CDR3 protein: CASRESAYSNQPQHF. The CDR3 nucleotides read TGTGCCAGCAGAGAGAGCGCTTATAGCAATCAGCCCCAGCATTTT.

The genes are TRBV5-1 and TRBJ1-1; 9 bases match TRBD1. The CDR3 length is 16 residues. With V trimmed by 2 bases and J by 5 bases, 10 bases remained unmatched. Germline assignment: CDR1 SGHRS and CDR2 YFSETQ. The CDR3 sequence: CASSLNYRGRGTEAFF. DNA of the CDR3: TGCGCCAGCAGCTTAAACTACAGGGGGCGCGGGACTGAAGCTTTCTTT.

With regard to this clone: Other DNA sequences in the same sample also yield this CDR3. CDR3 DNA sequence: TGTGCCAGCAGCTTAGGGACGGGGTCCACAGATACGCAGTATTTT. Its protein is CASSLGTGSTDTQYF. This chain joins TRBV7-2 and TRBJ2-3; a possible D gene is TRBD2 (5 bases). V was trimmed by 1 base and J by 2 bases, leaving 10 bases between them. Germline V gene sequence: CDR1 SGHTA, CDR2 FQGNSA. The CDR3 is made up of 15 amino acids.